The rows below give T cell receptor beta chains drawn from one sample of a study of CD8+CD57+ T cells in acquired aplastic anemia. TCRdb reanalysed the reads using MiXCR and keeps one entry per CDR3 protein. Among 190,000 or so distinct CDR3 sequences listed, around 48% were seen once. The specimen was sorted CD4+, CD8+, or CD8+CD57+ T cells (not recorded which) from PBMCs. The receptors shown here come from a human donor with aplastic anemia. CDR3s include the opening cysteine and the closing phenylalanine or tryptophan. The D gene is left open where the match is weak. Only part of the rows carry a size: once, few, many, or a class if the clone is expanded.

J: TRBJ2-3; length: 15; V: TRBV7-8; size: -; D: -; CDR3: CASSLEQGSTDTQYF; DNA: TGTGCCAGCAGCTTGGAACAGGGAAGCACAGATACGCAGTATTTT
J: TRBJ2-3; length: 13; V: TRBV9; size: -; D: -; CDR3: CASSYPASDTQYF; DNA: TGTGCCAGCAGCTACCCGGCGTCAGATACGCAGTATTTT
J: TRBJ1-4; length: 16; V: TRBV6-1; size: -; D: -; CDR3: CASSPLRGTSNEKLLF; DNA: TGTGCCAGCAGTCCTCTAAGGGGAACTAGTAATGAAAAACTGCTTTTT
J: TRBJ1-5; length: 15; V: TRBV15; size: many; D: -; CDR3: CATSRDLGGNQPQHF; DNA: TGTGCCACCAGCAGAGATCTGGGTGGCAATCAGCCCCAGCATTTT
J: TRBJ1-3; length: 15; V: TRBV12-3/TRBV12-4; size: many; D: -; CDR3: CASTRWANSGNTIYF; DNA: TGTGCCAGCACTCGCTGGGCCAACTCTGGAAACACCATATATTTT
J: TRBJ1-6; length: 14; V: TRBV12-3/TRBV12-4; size: many; D: -; CDR3: CASSAGTVNSPLHF; DNA: TGTGCCAGCAGTGCCGGGACGGTGAATTCACCCCTCCACTTT
J: TRBJ1-5; length: 15; V: TRBV25-1; size: -; D: -; CDR3: CASSEGRVVGQPQHF; DNA: TGTGCCAGCAGTGAAGGCAGGGTGGTTGGTCAGCCCCAGCATTTT
J: TRBJ2-7; length: 11; V: TRBV2; size: -; D: -; CDR3: CASTRSWEQYF; DNA: TGTGCCAGCACACGGTCATGGGAGCAGTACTTC
J: TRBJ1-6; length: 11; V: TRBV28; size: many; D: -; CDR3: CASSYISPLHF; DNA: TGTGCCAGCAGCTATATTTCACCCCTCCACTTT
J: TRBJ2-7; length: 14; V: TRBV7-2; size: once; D: -; CDR3: CASSEQTGLYEQYF; DNA: TGTGCCAGCAGCGAGCAGACAGGCCTCTACGAGCAGTACTTC
J: TRBJ1-2; length: 13; V: TRBV7-9; size: many; D: -; CDR3: CASSLFSQGVNTF; DNA: TGTGCCAGCAGCTTATTCTCCCAGGGTGTAAACACCTTC
J: TRBJ2-3; length: 16; V: TRBV7-7; size: -; D: TRBD2; CDR3: CASSLTSGGGTDTQYF; DNA: TGTGCTAGCAGCTTAACTAGCGGGGGGGGCACAGATACGCAGTATTTT
J: TRBJ2-3; length: 13; V: TRBV19; size: many; D: -; CDR3: CASSSLGGHTQYF; DNA: TGTGCCAGTAGTAGCCTCGGGGGTCATACGCAGTATTTT
J: TRBJ2-7; length: 14; V: TRBV19; size: many; D: -; CDR3: CASSPSGTSYEQYF; DNA: TGTGCCAGTAGTCCTTCCGGGACTTCCTACGAGCAGTACTTC
J: TRBJ1-1; length: 14; V: TRBV11-2; size: -; D: -; CDR3: CASSQDIRAPEAFF; DNA: TGTGCCAGCAGCCAAGATATCAGGGCCCCTGAAGCTTTCTTT
J: TRBJ2-7; length: 13; V: TRBV6-1; size: -; D: -; CDR3: CASRPLVRDEQYF; DNA: TGTGCCAGCAGACCCCTTGTCCGGGACGAGCAGTACTTC
J: TRBJ2-7; length: 11; V: TRBV20-1; size: many; D: -; CDR3: CSATPSTQQYF; DNA: TGCAGTGCCACCCCCTCCACGCAGCAGTACTTC
J: TRBJ2-7; length: 14; V: TRBV7-7; size: many; D: -; CDR3: CASSLVRGNDEQYF; DNA: TGTGCTAGCAGCTTAGTTCGGGGGAACGACGAGCAGTACTTC
J: TRBJ2-7; length: 14; V: TRBV18; size: few; D: -; CDR3: CASSPQQGSYEQYF; DNA: TGTGCCAGCTCACCCCAACAGGGCTCCTACGAGCAGTACTTC
J: TRBJ2-2; length: 17; V: TRBV4-3; size: many; D: -; CDR3: CASSQGIPGPNTGELFF; DNA: TGCGCCAGCAGCCAAGGCATCCCGGGGCCGAACACCGGGGAGCTGTTTTTT
J: TRBJ2-7; length: 15; V: TRBV20-1; size: many; D: -; CDR3: CSASNWVRAFNEQYF; DNA: TGCAGTGCTAGTAATTGGGTCAGGGCCTTTAACGAGCAGTACTTC
J: TRBJ2-1; length: 18; V: TRBV20-1; size: -; D: -; CDR3: CSARDPGGRTPSYNEQFF; DNA: TGCAGTGCTAGAGATCCTGGGGGGAGGACCCCCTCCTACAATGAGCAGTTCTTC
J: TRBJ1-6; length: 13; V: TRBV7-9; size: many; D: -; CDR3: CASSSPGDSPLHF; DNA: TGTGCCAGCAGCTCGCCAGGGGACTCACCCCTCCACTTT
J: TRBJ1-2; length: 14; V: TRBV12-3/TRBV12-4; size: many; D: -; CDR3: CASSLMAQGRGYTF; DNA: TGTGCCAGCAGTTTAATGGCGCAGGGAAGAGGCTACACCTTC
J: TRBJ2-3; length: 15; V: TRBV6-1; size: many; D: TRBD2; CDR3: CASSRTSGGLDTQYF; DNA: TGTGCCAGCAGTCGGACTAGCGGGGGGTTGGATACGCAGTATTTT
J: TRBJ1-1; length: 10; V: TRBV29-1; size: medium-sized; D: -; CDR3: CSVKNTEAFF; DNA: TGCAGCGTCAAGAACACTGAAGCTTTCTTT
J: TRBJ2-6; length: 14; V: TRBV9; size: many; D: -; CDR3: CASSVPSGANVLTF; DNA: TGTGCCAGCAGCGTCCCATCTGGGGCCAACGTCCTGACTTTC
J: TRBJ1-5; length: 15; V: TRBV6-5; size: many; D: TRBD1; CDR3: CASSYLGGAGQPQHF; DNA: TGTGCCAGCAGTTACCTAGGGGGCGCAGGTCAGCCCCAGCATTTT
J: TRBJ2-7; length: 16; V: TRBV24-1; size: -; D: TRBD1; CDR3: CATSLIRDRATEEQYF; DNA: TGTGCCACCAGTTTAATCCGGGACAGAGCTACAGAAGAGCAGTACTTC
J: TRBJ1-1; length: 15; V: TRBV15; size: -; D: -; CDR3: CATSKRSFMNTEAFF; DNA: TGTGCCACCAGCAAAAGGTCATTCATGAACACTGAAGCTTTCTTT
J: TRBJ2-3; length: 16; V: TRBV7-9; size: -; D: TRBD1; CDR3: CASSSTGQGAKDTQYF; DNA: TGTGCCAGCAGCTCGACGGGACAGGGGGCCAAGGATACGCAGTATTTT
J: TRBJ2-7; length: 13; V: TRBV12-3/TRBV12-4; size: many; D: -; CDR3: CASSSGLAREQYF; DNA: TGTGCCAGCAGTTCCGGCCTAGCGCGAGAGCAGTACTTC
J: TRBJ1-2; length: 13; V: TRBV19; size: few; D: -; CDR3: CASRDGANYGYTF; DNA: TGTGCCAGTAGGGATGGGGCTAACTATGGCTACACCTTC
J: TRBJ2-7; length: 18; V: TRBV2; size: many; D: -; CDR3: CASTRSSVWIDSSYEQYF; DNA: TGTGCCAGCACACGAAGTTCGGTTTGGATAGATTCCTCCTACGAGCAGTACTTC
J: TRBJ2-7; length: 13; V: TRBV20-1; size: -; D: -; CDR3: CSAKEGEDHEQYF; DNA: TGCAGTGCAAAGGAAGGGGAGGACCACGAGCAGTACTTC
J: TRBJ2-2; length: 19; V: TRBV7-2; size: many; D: TRBD2; CDR3: CASSPHLLAGGPRTGELFF; DNA: TGTGCCAGCAGCCCCCACCTACTAGCGGGGGGGCCTCGAACCGGGGAGCTGTTTTTT
J: TRBJ1-6; length: 13; V: TRBV2; size: -; D: -; CDR3: CASTEGNKLPLHF; DNA: TGTGCCAGCACCGAGGGAAATAAGTTACCCCTCCACTTT
J: TRBJ1-1; length: 15; V: TRBV18; size: many; D: -; CDR3: CASSPPAQQNTEAFF; DNA: TGTGCCAGCTCACCTCCGGCGCAGCAGAACACTGAAGCTTTCTTT
J: TRBJ1-5; length: 15; V: TRBV24-1; size: -; D: TRBD1; CDR3: CATSDADRDNQPQHF; DNA: TGTGCCACCAGTGACGCGGACAGGGACAATCAGCCCCAGCATTTT
J: TRBJ1-5; length: 14; V: TRBV10-3; size: -; D: -; CDR3: CAISGATRDQPQHF; DNA: TGTGCCATCAGTGGGGCCACGCGGGACCAGCCCCAGCATTTT
J: TRBJ2-1; length: 16; V: TRBV25-1; size: few; D: TRBD2; CDR3: CASSARLAGGLWEQFF; DNA: TGTGCCAGCAGTGCGAGACTAGCGGGAGGGTTATGGGAGCAGTTCTTC
J: TRBJ2-5; length: 15; V: TRBV2; size: -; D: TRBD1; CDR3: CASRTGDTLTETQYF; DNA: TGTGCCAGCAGGACAGGGGATACGCTGACAGAGACCCAGTACTTC
J: TRBJ2-7; length: 14; V: TRBV11-2; size: many; D: TRBD2; CDR3: CASRLAGNLNEQYF; DNA: TGTGCCAGCCGACTAGCGGGAAATTTGAACGAGCAGTACTTC
J: TRBJ2-7; length: 15; V: TRBV19; size: -; D: -; CDR3: CASSRQSGSDYEQYF; DNA: TGTGCCAGTAGTAGGCAGTCCGGCAGTGACTACGAGCAGTACTTC
J: TRBJ1-1; length: 14; V: TRBV11-2; size: -; D: -; CDR3: CASSFGEANTEAFF; DNA: TGTGCCAGCAGCTTCGGGGAAGCGAACACTGAAGCTTTCTTT
J: TRBJ1-5; length: 18; V: TRBV10-3; size: -; D: TRBD1; CDR3: CAISFRAGQGSGNQPQHF; DNA: TGTGCCATCAGTTTTAGGGCGGGACAGGGGAGTGGCAATCAGCCCCAGCATTTT